The clone carrying this T cell receptor beta chain showed up just a few times. Its antigen remains unknown. Among all donors, each was a healthy Caucasian. The V and J ends lost 3 bases and 3 bases, in that order; junction bases with no gene match: 2. The CDR3 has 13 amino acids. CDR1 is DFQATT, CDR2 SNEGSKA, per germline (reference sequence). TCRdb re-derived calls from the 5' RACE reads in MiXCR, one entry per CDR3 protein. The data contain nearly 900,000 distinct CDR3 sequences, about 12% of them singletons. This specimen comes from a study of identical twins. General study findings and limits: Out-of-frame alpha sequences common to twins exhibited an excess of low generation probability. Insertions were fewer in abundant cord blood beta clonotypes, whereas memory repertoires showed none of this pattern. The analysis was cross-sectional rather than longitudinal within donors.

Another study also made use of these data, one on yellow fever vaccine responses in identical twins.

The chain couples TRBV20-1 to TRBJ1-5; 7 bases are a match to TRBD1. The specimen sequenced was PBMCs. The sequence came from a woman between 18 and 30 years old in good health. CDR3 region: CSASGTDNQPQHF. The CDR3 DNA follows: TGCAGTGCTAGTGGGACAGACAATCAGCCCCAGCATTTT.